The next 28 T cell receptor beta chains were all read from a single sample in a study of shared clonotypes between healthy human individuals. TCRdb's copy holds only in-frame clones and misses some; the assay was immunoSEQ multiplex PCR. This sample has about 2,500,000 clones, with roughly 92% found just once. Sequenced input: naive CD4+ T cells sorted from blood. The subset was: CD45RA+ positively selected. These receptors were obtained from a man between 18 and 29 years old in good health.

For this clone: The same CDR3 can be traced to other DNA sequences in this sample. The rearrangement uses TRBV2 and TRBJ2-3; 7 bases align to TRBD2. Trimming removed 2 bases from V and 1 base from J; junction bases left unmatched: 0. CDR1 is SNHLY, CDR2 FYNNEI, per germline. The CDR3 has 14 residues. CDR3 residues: CASSELAGTDTQYF. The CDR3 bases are TGTGCCAGCAGTGAACTAGCGGGCACAGATACGCAGTATTTT.

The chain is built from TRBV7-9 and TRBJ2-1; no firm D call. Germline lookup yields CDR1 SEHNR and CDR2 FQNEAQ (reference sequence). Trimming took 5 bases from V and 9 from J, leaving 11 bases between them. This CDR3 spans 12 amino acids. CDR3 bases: TGTGCCAGCAGCCTTGACTCTCCTGAGCAGTTCTTC. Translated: CASSLDSPEQFF.

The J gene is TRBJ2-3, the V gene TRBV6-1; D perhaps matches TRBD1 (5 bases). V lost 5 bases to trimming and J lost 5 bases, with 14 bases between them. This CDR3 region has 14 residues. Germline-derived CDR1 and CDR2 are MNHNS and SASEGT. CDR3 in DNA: TGTGCCAGCAGTCCAGGGCTAAGTTTAGATACGCAGTATTTT. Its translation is CASSPGLSLDTQYF.

The CDR3 is CASSFQEADTQYF. In nucleotides, the CDR3 is TGTGCCAGCAGCTTCCAGGAGGCAGATACGCAGTATTTT. V is TRBV7-6 and J is TRBJ2-3; D is possibly TRBD2 (5 bases). Germline assignment: CDR1 SGHVS and CDR2 FNYEAQ. Trimming shortened V by 3 bases and J by 4 bases, and 8 bases separated the two germline ends. The CDR3 has 13 residues.

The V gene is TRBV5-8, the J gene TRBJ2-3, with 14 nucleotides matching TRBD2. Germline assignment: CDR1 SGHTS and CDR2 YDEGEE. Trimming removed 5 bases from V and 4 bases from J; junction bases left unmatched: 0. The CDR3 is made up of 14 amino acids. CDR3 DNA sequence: TGTGCCAGCAGGACTAGCGGGGGGGCAGATACGCAGTATTTT. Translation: CASRTSGGADTQYF.

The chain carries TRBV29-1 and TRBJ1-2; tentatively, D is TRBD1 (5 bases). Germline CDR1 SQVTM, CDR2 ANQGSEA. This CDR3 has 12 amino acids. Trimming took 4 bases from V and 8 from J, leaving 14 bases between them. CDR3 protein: CSVGEGAWGYTF. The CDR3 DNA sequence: TGCAGCGTTGGCGAAGGGGCTTGGGGCTACACCTTC.

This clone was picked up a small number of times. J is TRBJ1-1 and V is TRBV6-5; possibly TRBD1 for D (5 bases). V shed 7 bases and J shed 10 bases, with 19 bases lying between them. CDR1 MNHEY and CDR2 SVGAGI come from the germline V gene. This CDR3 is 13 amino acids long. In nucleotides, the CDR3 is TGTGCCAGCACCACACTTCCCCGGGGGGTAGCTTTCTTT. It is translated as CASTTLPRGVAFF.

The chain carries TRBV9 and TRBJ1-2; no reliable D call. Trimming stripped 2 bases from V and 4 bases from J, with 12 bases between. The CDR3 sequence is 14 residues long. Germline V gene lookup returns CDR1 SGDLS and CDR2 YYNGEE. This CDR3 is CASSVMGTSYGYTF. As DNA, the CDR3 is TGTGCCAGCAGCGTTATGGGTACCTCCTATGGCTACACCTTC.

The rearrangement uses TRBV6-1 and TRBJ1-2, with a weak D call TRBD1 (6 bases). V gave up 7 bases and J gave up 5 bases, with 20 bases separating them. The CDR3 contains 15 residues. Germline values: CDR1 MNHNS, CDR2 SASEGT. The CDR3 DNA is TGTGCCAGCACCCGAGGGGGGGGCCAAGGGTATGGCTACACCTTC. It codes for CASTRGGGQGYGYTF.

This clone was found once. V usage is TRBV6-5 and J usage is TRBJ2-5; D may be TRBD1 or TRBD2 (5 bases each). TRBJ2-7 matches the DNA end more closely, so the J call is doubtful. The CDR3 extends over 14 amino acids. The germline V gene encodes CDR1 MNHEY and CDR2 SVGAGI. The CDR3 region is CASSTGPPPYEQYF. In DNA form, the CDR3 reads TGTGCCAGCAGTACGGGACCACCACCCTACGAGCAGTACTTC.

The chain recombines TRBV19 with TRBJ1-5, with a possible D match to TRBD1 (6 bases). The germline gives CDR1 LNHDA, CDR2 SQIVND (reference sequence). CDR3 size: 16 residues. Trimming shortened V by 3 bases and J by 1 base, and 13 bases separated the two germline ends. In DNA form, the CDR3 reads TGTGCCAGTAGTATTGGACAGACTTGGAGCAATCAGCCCCAGCATTTT. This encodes CASSIGQTWSNQPQHF.

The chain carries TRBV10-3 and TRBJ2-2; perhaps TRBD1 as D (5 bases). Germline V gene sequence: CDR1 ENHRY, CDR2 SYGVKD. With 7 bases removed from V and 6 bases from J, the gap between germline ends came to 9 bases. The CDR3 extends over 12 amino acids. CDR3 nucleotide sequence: TGTGCCATCACCGCAGGGTCCGGGGAGCTGTTTTTT. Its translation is CAITAGSGELFF.

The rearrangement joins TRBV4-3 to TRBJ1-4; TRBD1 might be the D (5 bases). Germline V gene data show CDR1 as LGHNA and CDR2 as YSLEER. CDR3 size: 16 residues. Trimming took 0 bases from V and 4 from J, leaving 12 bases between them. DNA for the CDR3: TGCGCCAGCAGCCAAGATTTGGGGCTCCTTAATGAAAAACTGTTTTTT. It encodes CASSQDLGLLNEKLFF.

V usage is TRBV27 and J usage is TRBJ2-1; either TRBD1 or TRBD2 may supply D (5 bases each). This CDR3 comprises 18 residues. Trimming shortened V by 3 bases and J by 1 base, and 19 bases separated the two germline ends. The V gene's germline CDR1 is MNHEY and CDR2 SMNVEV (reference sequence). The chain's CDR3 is CASSFIQTSGRSYNEQFF. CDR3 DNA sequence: TGTGCCAGCAGTTTTATACAGACCTCGGGACGATCCTACAATGAGCAGTTCTTC.

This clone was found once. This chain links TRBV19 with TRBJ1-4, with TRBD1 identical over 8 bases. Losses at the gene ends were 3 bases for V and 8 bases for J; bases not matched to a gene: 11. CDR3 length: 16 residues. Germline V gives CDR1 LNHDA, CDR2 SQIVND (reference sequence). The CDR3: CASSMSTGTGLEKLFF. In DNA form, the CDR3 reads TGTGCCAGTAGTATGTCGACCGGGACAGGATTGGAAAAACTGTTTTTT.

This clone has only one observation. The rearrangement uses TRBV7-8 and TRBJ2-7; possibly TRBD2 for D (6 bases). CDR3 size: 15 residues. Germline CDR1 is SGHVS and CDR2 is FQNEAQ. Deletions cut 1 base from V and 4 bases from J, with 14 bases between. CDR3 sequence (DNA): TGTGCCAGCAGCTTAGTGCGGGACCAGGCTTACGAGCAGTACTTC. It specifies CASSLVRDQAYEQYF.

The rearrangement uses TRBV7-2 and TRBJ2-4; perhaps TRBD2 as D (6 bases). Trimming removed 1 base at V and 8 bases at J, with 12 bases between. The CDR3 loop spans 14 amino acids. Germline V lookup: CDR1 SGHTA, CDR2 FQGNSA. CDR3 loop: CASSLGGTADIQYF. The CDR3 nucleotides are TGTGCCAGCAGCTTAGGCGGGACGGCCGACATTCAGTACTTC.

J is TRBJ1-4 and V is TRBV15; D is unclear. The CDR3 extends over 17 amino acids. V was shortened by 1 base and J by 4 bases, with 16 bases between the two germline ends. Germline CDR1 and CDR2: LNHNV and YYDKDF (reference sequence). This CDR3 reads CATSRGSFAEYNEKLFF. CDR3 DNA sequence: TGTGCCACCAGCAGAGGGTCCTTCGCGGAATATAATGAAAAACTGTTTTTT.

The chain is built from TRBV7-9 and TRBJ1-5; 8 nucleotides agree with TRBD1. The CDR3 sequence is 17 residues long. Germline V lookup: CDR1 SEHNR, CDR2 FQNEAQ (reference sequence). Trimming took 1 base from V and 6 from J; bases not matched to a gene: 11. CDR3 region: CASSLGTRDRSLQPQHF. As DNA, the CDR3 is TGTGCCAGCAGCTTAGGAACCCGGGACAGGTCCCTTCAGCCCCAGCATTTT.

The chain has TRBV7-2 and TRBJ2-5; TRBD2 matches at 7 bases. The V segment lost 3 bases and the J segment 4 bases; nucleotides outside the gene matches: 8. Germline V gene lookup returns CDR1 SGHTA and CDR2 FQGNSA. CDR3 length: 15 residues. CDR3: CASSLRETRPETQYF. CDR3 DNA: TGTGCCAGCAGCTTGCGGGAGACCCGCCCAGAGACCCAGTACTTC.

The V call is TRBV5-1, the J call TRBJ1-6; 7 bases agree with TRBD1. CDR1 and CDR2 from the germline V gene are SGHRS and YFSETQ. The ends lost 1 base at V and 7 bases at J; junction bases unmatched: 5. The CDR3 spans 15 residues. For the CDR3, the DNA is TGCGCCAGCAGCTTGCACAGGGGTACCAATTCACCCCTCCACTTT. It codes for CASSLHRGTNSPLHF.

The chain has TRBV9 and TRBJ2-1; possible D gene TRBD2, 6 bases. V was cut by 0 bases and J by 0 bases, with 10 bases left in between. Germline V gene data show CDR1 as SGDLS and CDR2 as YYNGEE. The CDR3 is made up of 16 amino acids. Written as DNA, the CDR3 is TGTGCCAGCAGCGTAGGATGGAGGGACTCCTACAATGAGCAGTTCTTC. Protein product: CASSVGWRDSYNEQFF.

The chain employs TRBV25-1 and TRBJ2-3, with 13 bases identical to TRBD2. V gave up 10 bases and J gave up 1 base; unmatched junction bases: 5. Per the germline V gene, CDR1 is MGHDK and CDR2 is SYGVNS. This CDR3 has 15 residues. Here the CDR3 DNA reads TGTGCCACCCAAGGACTAGCGGGAGGCACAGATACGCAGTATTTT. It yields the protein CATQGLAGGTDTQYF.

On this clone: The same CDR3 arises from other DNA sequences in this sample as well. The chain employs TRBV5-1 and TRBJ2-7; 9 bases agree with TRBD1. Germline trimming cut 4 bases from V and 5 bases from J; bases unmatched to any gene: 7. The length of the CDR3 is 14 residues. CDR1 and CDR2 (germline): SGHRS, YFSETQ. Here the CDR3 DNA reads TGCGCCAGCAGCCCAGGACAGGGGACGGACGAGCAGTACTTC. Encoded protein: CASSPGQGTDEQYF. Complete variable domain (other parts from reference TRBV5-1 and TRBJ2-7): KAGVTQTPRYLIKTRGQQVTLSCSPISGHRSVSWYQQTPGQGLQFLFEYFSETQRNKGNFPGRFSGRQFSNSRSEMNVSTLELGDSALYLCASSPGQGTDEQYFGPGTRLTVT.

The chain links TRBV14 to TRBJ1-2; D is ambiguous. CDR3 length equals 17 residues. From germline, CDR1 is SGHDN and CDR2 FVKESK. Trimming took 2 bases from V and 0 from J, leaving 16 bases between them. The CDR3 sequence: CASSQRMPTRANYGYTF. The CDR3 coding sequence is TGTGCCAGCAGCCAAAGGATGCCGACAAGAGCTAACTATGGCTACACCTTC.

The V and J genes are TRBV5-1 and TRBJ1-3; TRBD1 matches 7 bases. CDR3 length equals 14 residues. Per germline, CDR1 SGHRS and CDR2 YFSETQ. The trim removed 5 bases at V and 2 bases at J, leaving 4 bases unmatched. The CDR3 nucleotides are TGCGCCAGCAGGGACACAGGGGCTGGAAACACCATATATTTT. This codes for CASRDTGAGNTIYF.

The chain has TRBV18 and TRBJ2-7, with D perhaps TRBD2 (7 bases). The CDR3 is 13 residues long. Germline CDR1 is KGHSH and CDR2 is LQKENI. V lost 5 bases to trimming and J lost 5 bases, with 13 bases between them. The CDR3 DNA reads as TGTGCCAGCTCATCGGGGGGCTTGAACGAGCAGTACTTC. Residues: CASSSGGLNEQYF.

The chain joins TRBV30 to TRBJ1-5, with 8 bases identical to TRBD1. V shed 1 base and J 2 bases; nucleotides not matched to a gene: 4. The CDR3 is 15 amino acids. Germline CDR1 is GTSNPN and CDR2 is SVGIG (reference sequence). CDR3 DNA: TGTGCCTGGAGTGCGGACAGGGAGGGCAATCAGCCCCAGCATTTT. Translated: CAWSADREGNQPQHF.